Listed here are 6 T cell receptor beta chains from one sample, sequenced in a study of T-cell memory formation after mild COVID-19. TCRdb itself ran the 5' RACE reads through MiXCR, one entry per CDR3 protein. The repertoire holds fewer than 400,000 distinct CDR3 sequences, roughly 15% seen once, with roughly 21% in the top ten. Sequenced: PBMCs or a T cell subset sorted from them (not recorded which). The receptor source for this set is a man in his late teens or twenties who had mild COVID-19 (a few samples of this study predate the infection). Cell type and time point are not known.

This clonotype was seen only a few times. V gene TRBV2 combines with J gene TRBJ2-1, with D possibly called TRBD1 or TRBD2 (5 bases each). V shed 8 bases and J shed 4 bases, with 15 bases lying between them. The germline CDR1 and CDR2 sequences are SNHLY and FYNNEI. This CDR3 is built from 14 residues. The DNA of the CDR3 is TGTGCCAGCCTTGAGGGGCTGGAATACAATGAGCAGTTCTTC. It encodes CASLEGLEYNEQFF.

The chain uses TRBV5-1 and TRBJ1-2; no clear D. V lost 0 bases, J lost 4 bases, and 16 bases lay in between. The CDR3 totals 16 residues. CDR1 is SGHRS, CDR2 YFSETQ, per germline. This CDR3 reads CASSLAQATQLYGYTF. For the CDR3, the DNA is TGCGCCAGCAGCTTGGCTCAGGCTACCCAACTCTATGGCTACACCTTC.

CDR3 coding DNA: TGTGCCACCAGCAGAGGGGACAGCGAGCAGTACTTC. Translated: CATSRGDSEQYF. The chain has TRBV15 and TRBJ2-7; 7 bases match TRBD1. V shed 1 base and J 6 bases; nucleotides not matched to a gene: 0. The CDR3 runs 12 residues. Looked up from germline, CDR1 is LNHNV and CDR2 is YYDKDF (reference sequence).

This clonotype was observed a handful of times. CDR3 region: CASSLPRDRQQFF. CDR3 DNA sequence: TGTGCCAGCAGCCTCCCCCGGGACAGACAGCAGTTCTTC. The chain couples TRBV5-4 to TRBJ2-1, with 7 nucleotides matching TRBD1. This CDR3 comprises 13 residues. CDR1 and CDR2 (germline): SGHNT, YYREEE (reference sequence). V lost 4 bases and J lost 11; bases outside the gene matches: 9.

V is TRBV6-2 or TRBV6-3 and J is TRBJ2-7, with unresolved D. This CDR3 is 14 amino acids long. Germline CDR1 MNHEY, CDR2 SVGEGT. Between the trimmed V and J ends, which lost 1 base and 0 bases, there was a span of 7 bases. CDR3 in DNA: TGTGCCAGCAGTTACTACGGCGGCTCCTACGAGCAGTACTTC. Its protein is CASSYYGGSYEQYF.

This sequence joins TRBV24-1 and TRBJ2-1; 12 bases map to TRBD2. The CDR3 runs 15 residues. Trimming at V came to 4 bases and at J to 7 bases, leaving 4 bases not matched to a gene. Per the germline V gene, CDR1 is KGHDR and CDR2 is SFDVKD. Here the CDR3 reads CATSDTSGGYNEQFF. The CDR3 bases are TGTGCCACCAGTGACACTAGCGGGGGGTATAATGAGCAGTTCTTC.